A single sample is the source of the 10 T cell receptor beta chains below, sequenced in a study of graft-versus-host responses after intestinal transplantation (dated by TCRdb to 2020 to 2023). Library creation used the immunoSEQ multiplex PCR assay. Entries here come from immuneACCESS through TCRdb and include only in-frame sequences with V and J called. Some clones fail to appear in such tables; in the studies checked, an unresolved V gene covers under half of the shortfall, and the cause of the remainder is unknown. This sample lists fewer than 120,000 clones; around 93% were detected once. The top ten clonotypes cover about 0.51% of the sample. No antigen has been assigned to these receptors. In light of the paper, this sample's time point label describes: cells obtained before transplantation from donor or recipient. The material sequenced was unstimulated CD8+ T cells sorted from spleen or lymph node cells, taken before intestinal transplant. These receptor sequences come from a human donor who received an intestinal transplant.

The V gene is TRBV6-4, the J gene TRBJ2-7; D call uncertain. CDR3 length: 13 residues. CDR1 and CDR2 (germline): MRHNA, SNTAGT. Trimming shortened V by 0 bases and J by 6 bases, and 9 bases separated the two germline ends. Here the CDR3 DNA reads TGTGCCAGCAGTGACTCGCCAGGTGGCGAGCAGTACTTC. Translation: CASSDSPGGEQYF.

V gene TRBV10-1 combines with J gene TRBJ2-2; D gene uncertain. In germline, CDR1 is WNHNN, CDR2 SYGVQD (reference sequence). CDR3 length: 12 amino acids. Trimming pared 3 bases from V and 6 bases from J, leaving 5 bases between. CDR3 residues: CASSESPGELFF. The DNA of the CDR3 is TGCGCCAGCAGTGAATCCCCCGGGGAGCTGTTTTTT.

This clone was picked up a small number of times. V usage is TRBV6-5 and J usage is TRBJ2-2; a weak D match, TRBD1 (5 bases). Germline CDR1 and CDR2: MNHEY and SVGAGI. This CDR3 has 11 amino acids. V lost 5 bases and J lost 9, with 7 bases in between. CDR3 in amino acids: CASSQGWELFF. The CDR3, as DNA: TGTGCCAGCAGTCAGGGTTGGGAGCTGTTTTTT.

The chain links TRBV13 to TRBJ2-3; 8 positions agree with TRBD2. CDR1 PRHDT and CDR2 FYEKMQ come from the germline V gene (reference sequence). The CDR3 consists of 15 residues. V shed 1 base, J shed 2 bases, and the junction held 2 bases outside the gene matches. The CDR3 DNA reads TGTGCCAGCAGCTTAGAACTAGCGGCCACAGATACGCAGTATTTT. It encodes CASSLELAATDTQYF.

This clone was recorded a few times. CDR3: CASSPSLGYEQYF. For the CDR3, the DNA is TGCGCCAGCAGCCCTTCCCTAGGTTACGAGCAGTACTTC. The V gene is TRBV4-1, the J gene TRBJ2-7; no definite D call. The V gene lost 4 bases and the J gene lost 4 bases, with 11 bases spanning the gap. Germline V gives CDR1 MGHRA, CDR2 YSYEKL. CDR3 size: 13 residues.

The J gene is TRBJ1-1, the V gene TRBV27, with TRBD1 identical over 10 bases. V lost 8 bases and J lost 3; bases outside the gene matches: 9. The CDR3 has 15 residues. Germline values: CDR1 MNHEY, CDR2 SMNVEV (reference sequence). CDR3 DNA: TGTGCCAGCCATCTAAGGACAGGGGGTCACACTGAAGCTTTCTTT. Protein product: CASHLRTGGHTEAFF.

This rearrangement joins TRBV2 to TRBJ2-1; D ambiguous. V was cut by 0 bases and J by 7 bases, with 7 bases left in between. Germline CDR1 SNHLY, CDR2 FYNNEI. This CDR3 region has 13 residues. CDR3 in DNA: TGTGCCAGCAGTGAAGCGCGGCGGAATGAGCAGTTCTTC. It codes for CASSEARRNEQFF.

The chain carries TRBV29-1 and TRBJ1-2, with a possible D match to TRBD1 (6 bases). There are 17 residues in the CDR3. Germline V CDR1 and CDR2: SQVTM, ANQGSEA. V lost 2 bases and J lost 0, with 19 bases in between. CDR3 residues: CSVETRTAGGSNYGYTF. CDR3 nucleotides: TGCAGCGTTGAAACCAGGACGGCGGGGGGCTCTAACTATGGCTACACCTTC.

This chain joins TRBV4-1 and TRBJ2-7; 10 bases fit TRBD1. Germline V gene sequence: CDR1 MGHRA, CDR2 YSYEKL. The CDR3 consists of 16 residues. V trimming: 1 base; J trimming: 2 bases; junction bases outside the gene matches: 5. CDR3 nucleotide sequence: TGCGCCAGCAGCCAAGGGGGGACAGGGGCTACCTACGAGCAGTACTTC. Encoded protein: CASSQGGTGATYEQYF.

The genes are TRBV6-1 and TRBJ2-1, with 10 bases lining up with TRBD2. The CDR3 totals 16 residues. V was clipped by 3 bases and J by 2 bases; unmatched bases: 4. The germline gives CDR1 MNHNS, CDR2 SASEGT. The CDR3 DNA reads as TGTGCCAGCAGTGACCTCCTAGCGGGAGCCTACAATGAGCAGTTCTTC. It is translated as CASSDLLAGAYNEQFF.